This T cell receptor beta chain stems from a study of T cell clones after liver transplantation. This table comes from immunoSEQ multiplex PCR, and its TCRdb copy is limited to in-frame clones, with some not included. The repertoire holds about 80,000 clones, with around four fifths as singletons. The CDR3 has 13 amino acids. Germline assignment: CDR1 SGHNT and CDR2 YENEEA. The V gene lost 6 bases and the J gene lost 4 bases, with 10 bases spanning the gap. The clonotype comes from a human patient who received a liver transplant. The graft donor may have contributed some T cells. V gene TRBV11-3 combines with J gene TRBJ2-1; D may be TRBD2 (6 bases). The sequencing here drew on CD4+ T cells from blood, taken around 45 months after liver transplant. CDR3 sequence (DNA): TGTGCCAGCAGTCATAGCGGTTACAATGAGCAGTTCTTC. Its protein product is CASSHSGYNEQFF.